Shown below are 27 T cell receptor beta chains from a single sample sequenced in a study of identifying expanded T cells in peripheral blood. Sequencing used immunoSEQ multiplex PCR; TCRdb keeps in-frame clones, though not all of them. The sample consists of approximately 59,000 clones, over 85% of them appearing once. The sample consisted of blood. The origin of the receptors is a person aged 18 to 70 in good health.

The chain combines TRBV6-1 with TRBJ2-2; TRBD2 aligns across 10 bases. Per germline, CDR1 MNHNS and CDR2 SASEGT. V was pared by 4 bases and J by 4 bases, with 3 bases of the junction left unmatched. The CDR3 runs 15 residues. This CDR3 reads CASSGAGGVTGELFF. CDR3 DNA sequence: TGTGCCAGCAGTGGAGCGGGAGGGGTCACCGGGGAGCTGTTTTTT.

The chain joins TRBV18 to TRBJ1-1; D is undetermined. Trimming shortened V by 3 bases and J by 0 bases, and 11 bases separated the two germline ends. The CDR3 has 15 amino acids. Germline V gene data show CDR1 as KGHSH and CDR2 as LQKENI. CDR3: CASSPIGGMNTEAFF. The CDR3 DNA reads TGTGCCAGCTCACCTATTGGCGGAATGAACACTGAAGCTTTCTTT.

The gene calls are TRBV5-1 and TRBJ2-5; D gene unclear. CDR1 and CDR2 from the germline V gene are SGHRS and YFSETQ. The CDR3 has 12 residues. The V and J ends lost 0 bases and 5 bases respectively, with 5 bases between them. Written as DNA, the CDR3 is TGCGCCAGCAGCTTGGATCGGGAGACCCAGTACTTC. The encoded protein is CASSLDRETQYF.

This chain links TRBV28 with TRBJ1-2; D perhaps matches TRBD1 (5 bases). The CDR3 contains 13 residues. The V gene's germline CDR1 is MDHEN and CDR2 SYDVKM. Trimming cost V 5 bases and J 7 bases, with 14 bases left between them. CDR3 nucleotides: TGTGCCAGCAGTCCAACGCAGGGAACTGGCTACACCTTC. Translation gives CASSPTQGTGYTF.

V gene TRBV19 combines with J gene TRBJ2-1; 8 nucleotides agree with TRBD2. This CDR3 is 15 amino acids long. J lost 7 bases, V lost 6 bases, and 11 bases had no gene match. CDR1 is LNHDA, CDR2 SQIVND, per germline (reference sequence). The CDR3, as DNA: TGTGCCAGTAGCCCCGGGGGGGCCCCTGGGAATGAGCAGTTCTTC. Its protein is CASSPGGAPGNEQFF. Complete variable domain (other parts from reference TRBV19 and TRBJ2-1): DGGITQSPKYLFRKEGQNVTLSCEQNLNHDAMYWYRQDPGQGLRLIYYSQIVNDFQKGDIAEGYSVSREKKESFPLTVTSAQKNPTAFYLCASSPGGAPGNEQFFGPGTRLTVL.

CDR3 bases: TGTGCCAGTAGTAGACGGGGACCGCTATCGAACACCGGGGAGCTGTTTTTT. The encoded protein is CASSRRGPLSNTGELFF. The chain recombines TRBV19 with TRBJ2-2; D is tentatively TRBD1 or TRBD2 (5 bases each). Trimming pared 4 bases from V and 0 bases from J, leaving 15 bases between. This CDR3 has 17 amino acids. Germline CDR1 is LNHDA and CDR2 is SQIVND (reference sequence).

V gene TRBV19 combines with J gene TRBJ1-5; D perhaps matches TRBD1 (5 bases). The CDR3 runs to 13 residues. The ends were cut back, 6 bases at V and 6 bases at J, with 12 bases in the middle. Germline CDR1 and CDR2: LNHDA and SQIVND (reference sequence). The CDR3 nucleotides are TGTGCCAGTAGGAGAGGGGAGGGTCAGCCCCAGCATTTT. This gives the protein CASRRGEGQPQHF.

The chain uses TRBV9 and TRBJ1-2, with a possible D match to TRBD1 (6 bases). Deletions cut 0 bases from V and 4 bases from J, with 13 bases between. CDR1 is SGDLS, CDR2 YYNGEE, per germline. The CDR3 loop spans 15 amino acids. This chain's CDR3 is CASSVALQDSYGYTF. Written as DNA, the CDR3 is TGTGCCAGCAGCGTAGCGCTCCAGGACAGCTATGGCTACACCTTC.

CDR3 sequence (DNA): TGTGCCAGCCAGCTGAGGGGGGGCTCCTATAATTCACCCCTCCACTTT. Protein: CASQLRGGSYNSPLHF. The chain links TRBV7-2 to TRBJ1-6, with D tentatively TRBD1 (6 bases). The germline V gene has CDR1 SGHTA and CDR2 FQGNSA. The CDR3 contains 16 residues. V gave up 8 bases and J gave up 0 bases, with 14 bases separating them.

This chain links TRBV5-5 with TRBJ2-1; the D is unclear. Germline CDR1 SGHKS, CDR2 YYEKEE (reference sequence). Trimming took off 4 bases at V and 9 bases at J, with 14 bases between the two ends. The CDR3 runs 13 residues. The CDR3 sequence is CASSDWWVAEQFF. DNA for the CDR3: TGTGCCAGCAGCGATTGGTGGGTGGCTGAGCAGTTCTTC.

This clone appeared once. The chain employs TRBV7-2 and TRBJ1-3; tentatively, D is TRBD1 (5 bases). CDR1 is SGHTA and CDR2 is FQGNSA in the germline V gene. V lost 6 bases, J lost 0 bases, and 6 bases lay in between. The CDR3 is 13 residues long. CDR3 in amino acids: CASRDNSGNTIYF. The CDR3 region has the DNA TGTGCCAGCAGGGACAACTCTGGAAACACCATATATTTT.

This CDR3 reads CASSHPPGGTGEDGELFF. The CDR3 nucleotides read TGCGCCAGCAGCCATCCCCCGGGAGGGACAGGGGAGGACGGGGAGCTGTTTTTT. This chain joins TRBV4-3 and TRBJ2-2; the match to TRBD1 covers 10 bases. Unmatched junction bases numbered 14, after V lost 3 bases and J lost 7 bases. In germline, CDR1 is LGHNA, CDR2 YSLEER. This CDR3 has 18 residues.

CDR3 amino acids: CASSLQPPNTEAFF. The CDR3 nucleotides read TGTGCCAGCAGCTTACAGCCACCGAACACTGAAGCTTTCTTT. This chain joins TRBV11-2 and TRBJ1-1; D is unclear. Germline assignment: CDR1 SGHAT and CDR2 FQNNGV. V was shortened by 2 bases and J by 1 base, with 8 bases between the two germline ends. The CDR3 runs 14 residues.

The chain has TRBV7-9 and TRBJ2-5; D gene ambiguous. Germline V lookup: CDR1 SEHNR, CDR2 FQNEAQ (reference sequence). Trimming removed 5 bases from V and 4 bases from J, with 14 bases in between. There are 14 residues in the CDR3. The CDR3 sequence is CASSRARERETQYF. CDR3 in DNA: TGTGCCAGCAGCCGAGCTAGAGAGAGAGAGACCCAGTACTTC. The entire variable domain, with the rest obtained from reference TRBV7-9 and TRBJ2-5, is as follows: DTGVSQNPRHKITKRGQNVTFRCDPISEHNRLYWYRQTLGQGPEFLTYFQNEAQLEKSRLLSDRFSAERPKGSFSTLEIQRTEQGDSAMYLCASSRARERETQYFGPGTRLLVL.

V gene TRBV5-1 combines with J gene TRBJ2-1, with 10 bases that match TRBD1. This CDR3 spans 15 amino acids. Looked up from germline, CDR1 is SGHRS and CDR2 is YFSETQ. The V segment lost 4 bases and the J segment 4 bases; nucleotides outside the gene matches: 5. The CDR3 spells CASSPGQGTYNEQFF. As DNA, the CDR3 is TGCGCCAGCAGCCCGGGACAGGGGACATACAATGAGCAGTTCTTC.

This clone appeared a single time. This rearrangement joins TRBV9 to TRBJ2-5; 9 bases are shared with TRBD1. The J call may be in error: the DNA end matches TRBJ2-7 better. CDR1 is SGDLS, CDR2 YYNGEE, per germline. The CDR3 loop spans 14 amino acids. CDR3 DNA: TGTGCCAGCAGCCCGGGGGACAGGGTTGGCGAGCAGTACTTC. Its protein product is CASSPGDRVGEQYF.

The gene calls are TRBV6-6 and TRBJ1-2, with TRBD1 matching 10 bases. Germline V gene data show CDR1 as MNHNY and CDR2 as SVGAGI (reference sequence). This CDR3 contains 15 residues. V lost 2 bases, J lost 4 bases, and 4 bases stayed unmatched. The DNA of the CDR3 is TGTGCCAGCAGTTACCGACAGGGGGCTGGCTATGGCTACACCTTC. Its protein product is CASSYRQGAGYGYTF.

This chain connects TRBV6-5 to TRBJ2-1, with 7 bases that match TRBD2. Germline CDR1 and CDR2: MNHEY and SVGAGI. This CDR3 has 15 amino acids. V shed 6 bases and J 4 bases; nucleotides not matched to a gene: 9. CDR3 region: CASRDPSGVYNEQFF. The CDR3 region has the DNA TGTGCCAGCAGGGACCCGAGCGGGGTGTACAATGAGCAGTTCTTC.

This clone was observed once. The CDR3 reads CASSPPGTNRDTQYF. CDR3 coding DNA: TGTGCCAGCAGTCCTCCCGGGACTAATAGAGATACGCAGTATTTT. This chain connects TRBV28 to TRBJ2-3; 7 positions agree with TRBD2. The junction had 10 bases not matched to a gene; V was cut back by 5 bases and J by 5 bases. Germline V gene sequence: CDR1 MDHEN, CDR2 SYDVKM. The CDR3 consists of 15 residues.

V is TRBV21-1 and J is TRBJ1-2; TRBD1 is the table's D call and was not checked against the DNA. TRBV21-1 has pseudogene status. The CDR3 runs to 15 residues. The CDR3 loop reads CASSKSLGGGYGYTF. The CDR3 nucleotides read TGTGCCAGCAGCAAAAGCTTAGGGGGCGGTTATGGCTACACCTTC.

The gene calls are TRBV6-1 and TRBJ1-2; 7 bases are shared with TRBD1. This CDR3 comprises 16 residues. The germline V gene encodes CDR1 MNHNS and CDR2 SASEGT. J gave up 4 bases and V 1 base, and 9 bases lay outside the gene matches. The CDR3 region is CASSEDWQGGVYGYTF. The CDR3 DNA reads as TGTGCCAGCAGTGAAGACTGGCAGGGGGGAGTCTATGGCTACACCTTC.

V is TRBV18 and J is TRBJ2-7; 7 bases line up with TRBD1. CDR1 KGHSH and CDR2 LQKENI come from the germline V gene. The CDR3 has 14 amino acids. V was pared by 1 base and J by 3 bases, with 3 bases of the junction left unmatched. CDR3 amino acids: CASSPRQGIYEQYF. CDR3 bases: TGTGCCAGCTCACCACGACAGGGTATCTACGAGCAGTACTTC.

This clone occurred a few times. The rearrangement uses TRBV4-3 and TRBJ2-3, with D perhaps matching TRBD2 (6 bases). This CDR3 comprises 14 residues. The germline gives CDR1 LGHNA, CDR2 YSLEER. Between the trimmed V and J ends, which lost 3 bases and 6 bases, there was a span of 13 bases. In nucleotides, the CDR3 is TGCGCCAGCAGCCACGGGTCGAGCGGGGATACGCAGTATTTT. This gives the protein CASSHGSSGDTQYF.

V is TRBV29-1 and J is TRBJ2-3; unclear D gene. This CDR3 has 13 residues. V shed 3 bases and J shed 2 bases, with 9 bases lying between them. Germline V CDR1 and CDR2: SQVTM, ANQGSEA. CDR3 sequence reads: CSVETGYTDTQYF. In nucleotides, the CDR3 is TGCAGCGTTGAGACCGGATACACAGATACGCAGTATTTT.

The chain joins TRBV2 to TRBJ2-2, with D unclear. Germline V CDR1 and CDR2: SNHLY, FYNNEI. This CDR3 is 15 amino acids long. The V gene lost 8 bases and the J gene lost 5 bases, with 18 bases spanning the gap. The CDR3 here is CASWLWSEGTGELFF. For the CDR3, the DNA is TGTGCCAGCTGGTTATGGTCCGAAGGGACCGGGGAGCTGTTTTTT.

The chain carries TRBV27 and TRBJ1-4; perhaps TRBD1 as D (5 bases). Germline CDR1 MNHEY, CDR2 SMNVEV (reference sequence). The CDR3 is made up of 13 amino acids. Trimming cost V 6 bases and J 5 bases, with 10 bases left between them. In nucleotides, the CDR3 is TGTGCCAGCAGACAGGTGGCGAATGAAAAACTGTTTTTT. Translating gives CASRQVANEKLFF.

V gene TRBV5-1 combines with J gene TRBJ2-2, with no clear D. Trimming shortened V by 6 bases and J by 7 bases, and 16 bases separated the two germline ends. Germline V gene sequence: CDR1 SGHRS, CDR2 YFSETQ. CDR3 length: 14 residues. Here the CDR3 DNA reads TGCGCCAGCATCTACCCCTTTTGGAGCGGGGAGCTGTTTTTT. Its protein product is CASIYPFWSGELFF.